A selection of T cell receptor beta chains follows, all from one sample in a study of PD-1 blockade in classical Hodgkin lymphoma. TCRdb keeps only in-frame clones here, not all; method: immunoSEQ multiplex PCR. This table holds 90,000 to 130,000 clones, roughly nine tenths found once. Sequenced here: peripheral blood mononuclear cells (PBMCs), sampled before the second cycle of nivolumab. Source of these receptors: a human donor with classical Hodgkin lymphoma. CDR3s include the opening cysteine and the closing phenylalanine or tryptophan. D genes are given only for firm matches. Expanded clones get a size class; other rows say once, few or many, or leave the size out.

- | TRBD2 | TRBJ2-1 | TRBV4-2 | CASSQRTSGKPSYNEQFF | TGTGCCAGCAGCCAACGGACTAGCGGGAAACCTTCCTACAATGAGCAGTTCTTC
- | - | TRBJ1-2 | TRBV2 | CASRVSGARDGYTF | TGTGCCAGCAGGGTTTCCGGGGCTAGAGATGGCTACACCTTC
- | - | TRBJ2-7 | TRBV28 | CASSLFGTHEQYF | TGTGCCAGCAGTTTGTTTGGGACACACGAGCAGTACTTC
once | TRBD2 | TRBJ2-7 | TRBV6-5 | CASSFQAGVHEQYF | TGTGCCAGCAGTTTCCAGGCGGGGGTCCACGAGCAGTACTTC
- | TRBD2 | TRBJ2-5 | TRBV5-5 | CASSLSLVGTREGETQYF | TGTGCCAGCAGCCTATCCCTAGTGGGGACTAGGGAAGGAGAGACCCAGTACTTC
- | - | TRBJ2-7 | TRBV4-1 | CASSRNEGPNEQYF | TGCGCCAGCAGCCGCAACGAGGGGCCCAACGAGCAGTACTTC
few | - | TRBJ2-7 | TRBV27 | CASSLTGDSYEQYF | TGTGCCAGCAGTTTGACAGGAGACTCCTACGAGCAGTACTTC
- | TRBD2 | TRBJ2-7 | TRBV29-1 | CSVDLRGGEQYF | TGCAGCGTTGATCTCCGGGGGGGCGAGCAGTACTTC
- | - | TRBJ2-5 | TRBV28 | CASSIVGGSMETQYF | TGTGCCAGCAGTATCGTGGGCGGCTCCATGGAGACCCAGTACTTC
- | TRBD1 | TRBJ1-2 | TRBV5-1 | CASSLADRAGYTF | TGCGCCAGCAGCTTGGCCGACAGGGCTGGCTACACCTTC
- | - | TRBJ2-7 | TRBV2 | CASSEVIAAQYF | TGTGCCAGCAGTGAGGTTATAGCTGCGCAGTACTTC
- | TRBD1 | TRBJ1-2 | TRBV19 | CASSINRGYGYTF | TGTGCCAGTAGTATAAACAGGGGCTATGGCTACACCTTC
- | TRBD2 | TRBJ2-1 | TRBV6-1 | CAGSATSGSTTEQFF | TGTGCCGGCAGTGCGACTAGCGGGAGTACCACTGAGCAGTTCTTC
- | TRBD1 | TRBJ1-3 | TRBV4-1 | CASSQTGSAIGNTIYF | TGCGCCAGCAGCCAGACAGGGTCGGCGATTGGAAACACCATATATTTT
- | - | TRBJ1-3 | TRBV11-2 | CASSLAPAARTIYF | TGTGCCAGCAGCTTAGCTCCGGCAGCAAGAACCATATATTTT
- | - | TRBJ2-7 | TRBV6-1 | CASSDSQGLGEQYF | TGTGCCAGCAGTGACAGTCAGGGGCTGGGCGAGCAGTACTTC
- | - | TRBJ1-1 | TRBV11-2 | CASSLSVMSDTEAFF | TGTGCCAGCAGCTTATCGGTCATGAGCGACACTGAAGCTTTCTTT
- | - | TRBJ1-4 | TRBV20-1 | CSASNQGKLFF | TGCAGTGCTAGCAATCAGGGGAAACTGTTTTTT
- | TRBD1 | TRBJ1-2 | TRBV6-1 | CASIPTGSNYGYTF | TGTGCCAGCATACCGACAGGGTCCAACTATGGCTACACCTTC
- | TRBD1 | TRBJ2-7 | TRBV7-8 | CASSLWDRSSGDEQYF | TGTGCCAGCAGCTTATGGGACAGGTCCAGTGGGGACGAGCAGTACTTC
- | - | TRBJ1-5 | TRBV7-2 | CASSLNGVFINQPQHF | TGTGCCAGCAGCTTAAATGGGGTCTTTATCAATCAGCCCCAGCATTTT
- | TRBD1 | TRBJ2-6 | TRBV7-6 | CASSADRGGISGANVLTF | TGTGCCAGCAGCGCCGACAGGGGCGGGATCTCTGGGGCCAACGTCCTGACTTTC
- | TRBD2 | TRBJ2-3 | TRBV11-2 | CASRNTWTSGRASTQYF | TGTGCCAGCAGAAACACTTGGACTAGCGGGAGGGCCAGTACGCAGTATTTT
- | - | TRBJ1-1 | TRBV9 | CASKRGMNTEAFF | TGTGCCAGCAAAAGGGGGATGAACACTGAAGCTTTCTTT
few | - | TRBJ1-2 | TRBV4-1 | CASSQDDYGYTF | TGCGCCAGCAGCCAAGATGACTATGGCTACACCTTC
- | - | TRBJ1-4 | TRBV5-6 | CASSLPGIDEKLFF | TGTGCCAGCAGCTTGCCAGGGATAGATGAAAAACTGTTTTTT
- | - | TRBJ1-4 | TRBV25-1 | CASSGTWQVNEKLFF | TGTGCCAGCAGTGGAACGTGGCAGGTTAATGAAAAACTGTTTTTT
- | - | TRBJ2-2 | TRBV2 | CASIPGLNTGELFF | TGTGCCAGCATCCCAGGGCTGAACACCGGGGAGCTGTTTTTT